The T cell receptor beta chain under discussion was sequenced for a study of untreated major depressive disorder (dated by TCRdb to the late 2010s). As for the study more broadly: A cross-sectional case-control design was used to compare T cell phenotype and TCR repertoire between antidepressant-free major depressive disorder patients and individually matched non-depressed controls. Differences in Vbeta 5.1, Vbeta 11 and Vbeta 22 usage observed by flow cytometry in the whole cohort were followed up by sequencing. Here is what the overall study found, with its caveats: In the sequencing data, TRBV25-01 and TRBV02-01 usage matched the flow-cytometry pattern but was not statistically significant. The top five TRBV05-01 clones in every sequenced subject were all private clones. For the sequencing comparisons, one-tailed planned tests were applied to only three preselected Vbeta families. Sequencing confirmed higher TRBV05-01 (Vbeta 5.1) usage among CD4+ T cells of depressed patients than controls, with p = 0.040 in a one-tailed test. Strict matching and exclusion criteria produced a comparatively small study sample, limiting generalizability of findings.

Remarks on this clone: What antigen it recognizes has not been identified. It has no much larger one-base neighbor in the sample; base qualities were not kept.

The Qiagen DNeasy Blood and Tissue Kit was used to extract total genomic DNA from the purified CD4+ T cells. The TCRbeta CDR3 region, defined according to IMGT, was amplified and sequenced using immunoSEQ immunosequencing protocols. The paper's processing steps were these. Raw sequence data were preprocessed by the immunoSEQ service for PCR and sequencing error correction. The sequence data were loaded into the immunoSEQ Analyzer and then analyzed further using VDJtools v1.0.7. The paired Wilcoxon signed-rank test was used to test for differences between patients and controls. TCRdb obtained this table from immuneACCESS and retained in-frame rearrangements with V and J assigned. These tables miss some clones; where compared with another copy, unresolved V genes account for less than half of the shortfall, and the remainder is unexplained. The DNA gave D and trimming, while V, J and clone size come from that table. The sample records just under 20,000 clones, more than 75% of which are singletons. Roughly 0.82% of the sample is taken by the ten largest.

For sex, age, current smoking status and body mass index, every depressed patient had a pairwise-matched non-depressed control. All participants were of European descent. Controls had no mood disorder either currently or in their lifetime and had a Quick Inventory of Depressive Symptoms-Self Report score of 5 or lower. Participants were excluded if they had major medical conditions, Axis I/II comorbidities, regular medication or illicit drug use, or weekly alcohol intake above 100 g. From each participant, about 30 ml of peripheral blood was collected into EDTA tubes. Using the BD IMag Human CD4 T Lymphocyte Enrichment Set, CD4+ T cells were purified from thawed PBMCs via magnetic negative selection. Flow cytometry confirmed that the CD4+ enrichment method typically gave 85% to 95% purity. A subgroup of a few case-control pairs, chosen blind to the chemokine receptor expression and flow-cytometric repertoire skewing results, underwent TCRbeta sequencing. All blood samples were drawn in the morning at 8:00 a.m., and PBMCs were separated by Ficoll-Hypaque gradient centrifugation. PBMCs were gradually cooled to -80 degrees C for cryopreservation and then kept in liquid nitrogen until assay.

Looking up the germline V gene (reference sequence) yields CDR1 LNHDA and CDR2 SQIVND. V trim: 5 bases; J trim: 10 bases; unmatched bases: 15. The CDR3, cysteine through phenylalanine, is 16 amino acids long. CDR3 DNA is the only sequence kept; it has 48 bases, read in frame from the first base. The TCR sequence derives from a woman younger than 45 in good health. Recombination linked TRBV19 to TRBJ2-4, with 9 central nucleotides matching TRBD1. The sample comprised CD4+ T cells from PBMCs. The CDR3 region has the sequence CASSVQGAASGTIQYF. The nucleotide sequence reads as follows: TGTGCCAGTAGTGTACAGGGGGCAGCCAGCGGGACAATTCAGTACTTC. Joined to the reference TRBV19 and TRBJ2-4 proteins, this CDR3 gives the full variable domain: DGGITQSPKYLFRKEGQNVTLSCEQNLNHDAMYWYRQDPGQGLRLIYYSQIVNDFQKGDIAEGYSVSREKKESFPLTVTSAQKNPTAFYLCASSVQGAASGTIQYFGAGTRLSVL.